A single sample is the source of the 9 T cell receptor beta chains below, sequenced in a study of beta chain features in type 1 diabetes. Since all of the isolated RNA was reverse transcribed, expressed TCRB transcripts were what got sequenced. Measured with immunoSEQ multiplex PCR; TCRdb has only the in-frame clones, and not every one. The sample holds about 260,000 clones, 68% seen once. Sequencing was carried out using naive CD4+ T cells from blood. The receptor set was obtained from a young man in good health.

J is TRBJ2-2 and V is TRBV9, with D unresolved. Trimming shortened V by 3 bases and J by 7 bases, and 13 bases separated the two germline ends. Looked up from germline, CDR1 is SGDLS and CDR2 is YYNGEE. This CDR3 contains 14 residues. CDR3 residues: CASSAVIGDGELFF. As DNA, the CDR3 is TGTGCCAGCAGCGCAGTTATAGGTGACGGGGAGCTGTTTTTT.

This clone was recorded only once. DNA for the CDR3: TGTGCCTGGAGTGTAGGGCAGGGATGGGATACGCAGTATTTT. It is translated as CAWSVGQGWDTQYF. The chain combines TRBV30 with TRBJ2-3; TRBD1 is a possible D gene (5 bases). Germline CDR1 reads GTSNPN; CDR2 reads SVGIG (reference sequence). The CDR3 is 14 amino acids. The V gene lost 0 bases and the J gene lost 6 bases, with 13 bases spanning the gap. The variable domain in full, completed from reference TRBV30 and TRBJ2-3, reads SQTIHQWPATLVQPVGSPLSLECTVEGTSNPNLYWYRQAAGRGLQLLFYSVGIGQISSEVPQNLSASRPQDRQFILSSKKLLLSDSGFYLCAWSVGQGWDTQYFGPGTRLTVL.

In the case of this clone: Other DNA variants within this sample encode the same CDR3. This rearrangement joins TRBV30 to TRBJ2-3; D is undetermined. V shed 0 bases and J shed 6 bases, with 4 bases lying between them. Germline V gene data show CDR1 as GTSNPN and CDR2 as SVGIG (reference sequence). The CDR3 has 11 amino acids. This chain's CDR3 is CAWSVRDTQYF. DNA of the CDR3: TGTGCCTGGAGTGTACGGGATACGCAGTATTTT.

The chain recombines TRBV30 with TRBJ1-3, with D perhaps TRBD1 (6 bases). The CDR3 runs 17 residues. Trimming pared 1 base from V and 0 bases from J, leaving 16 bases between. Germline CDR1 and CDR2: GTSNPN and SVGIG (reference sequence). CDR3 in DNA: TGTGCCTGGAGTGGAGGTCCGGGACATAACTCTGGAAACACCATATATTTT. The encoded protein is CAWSGGPGHNSGNTIYF.

The rearrangement links TRBV10-3 to TRBJ2-1, with D unclear. Germline V gene lookup returns CDR1 ENHRY and CDR2 SYGVKD. The CDR3 length is 13 residues. Trimming cost V 0 bases and J 7 bases, with 7 bases left between them. The CDR3 is CAISESVLNEQFF. CDR3 coding DNA: TGTGCCATCAGTGAGTCTGTTCTTAATGAGCAGTTCTTC.

CDR3 residues: CASSLGGTRLVPLHF. The CDR3, as DNA: TGTGCCAGCAGCTTAGGGGGGACCCGGTTGGTACCCCTCCACTTT. The V call is TRBV7-2, the J call TRBJ1-6; possibly TRBD1 for D (5 bases). CDR3 length: 15 amino acids. The germline V and J ends were trimmed by 1 base and 12 bases, with 16 bases remaining between them. Germline CDR1 is SGHTA and CDR2 is FQGNSA.

V gene TRBV7-6 combines with J gene TRBJ2-3, with D maybe TRBD2 (6 bases). The CDR3 has 15 amino acids. Germline V gene sequence: CDR1 SGHVS, CDR2 FNYEAQ. With 3 bases removed from V and 1 base from J, the gap between germline ends came to 11 bases. The CDR3 DNA follows: TGTGCCAGCAGCTTGTCCGGGACTGGCACAGATACGCAGTATTTT. Residues: CASSLSGTGTDTQYF.

This clone has more than one count but fewer than ten. The rearrangement links TRBV7-9 to TRBJ2-7, with 10 positions matching TRBD2. The CDR3 has 13 amino acids. V dropped 5 bases and J dropped 3; count of bases not matched to a gene: 1. Germline V lookup: CDR1 SEHNR, CDR2 FQNEAQ (reference sequence). DNA of the CDR3: TGTGCCAGCAGCCGACTAGCGGGCTACGAGCAGTACTTC. Its protein is CASSRLAGYEQYF.

The V call is TRBV20-1, the J call TRBJ2-1; a weak D match, TRBD2 (7 bases). The CDR3 runs 11 residues. Germline V gives CDR1 DFQATT, CDR2 SNEGSKA (reference sequence). V shed 8 bases and J shed 13 bases, with 18 bases lying between them. Here the CDR3 reads CSPHWEGVQFF. CDR3 sequence (DNA): TGCAGTCCCCACTGGGAGGGGGTACAGTTCTTC.